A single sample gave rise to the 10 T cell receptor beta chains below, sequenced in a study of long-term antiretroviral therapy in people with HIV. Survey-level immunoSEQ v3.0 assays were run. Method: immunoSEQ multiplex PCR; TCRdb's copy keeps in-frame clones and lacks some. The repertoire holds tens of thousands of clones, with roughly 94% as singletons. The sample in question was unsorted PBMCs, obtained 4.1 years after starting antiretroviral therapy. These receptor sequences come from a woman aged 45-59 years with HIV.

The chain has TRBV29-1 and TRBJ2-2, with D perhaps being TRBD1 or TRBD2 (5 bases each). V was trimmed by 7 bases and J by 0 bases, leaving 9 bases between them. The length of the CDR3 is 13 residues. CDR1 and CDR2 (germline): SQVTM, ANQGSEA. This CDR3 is CSAGTANTGELFF. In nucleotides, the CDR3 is TGCAGCGCCGGGACGGCGAACACCGGGGAGCTGTTTTTT.

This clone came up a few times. This CDR3 reads CASSQDGPIAGGAETQYF. CDR3 in DNA: TGCGCCAGCAGCCAAGATGGGCCCATAGCGGGGGGTGCCGAGACCCAGTACTTC. The chain uses TRBV4-1 and TRBJ2-5, with 10 bases that match TRBD2. J gave up 5 bases and V 0 bases, and 12 bases lay outside the gene matches. Per the germline V gene, CDR1 is MGHRA and CDR2 is YSYEKL. The CDR3 loop spans 18 amino acids.

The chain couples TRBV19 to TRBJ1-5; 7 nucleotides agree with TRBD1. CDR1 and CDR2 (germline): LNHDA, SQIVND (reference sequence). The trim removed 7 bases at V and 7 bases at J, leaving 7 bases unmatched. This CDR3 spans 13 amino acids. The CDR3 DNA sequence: TGTGCCAGTACTCTCAGGGGGGAACAGCCCCAGCATTTT. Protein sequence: CASTLRGEQPQHF.

The CDR3 sequence: CASAQETGFEQYF. The CDR3 DNA reads TGTGCCAGCGCCCAGGAAACAGGGTTCGAGCAGTACTTC. The rearrangement uses TRBV6-1 and TRBJ2-7; the D gene is possibly TRBD1 (6 bases). The ends were cut back, 8 bases at V and 6 bases at J, with 17 bases in the middle. CDR1 and CDR2 from the germline V gene are MNHNS and SASEGT. CDR3 size: 13 residues.

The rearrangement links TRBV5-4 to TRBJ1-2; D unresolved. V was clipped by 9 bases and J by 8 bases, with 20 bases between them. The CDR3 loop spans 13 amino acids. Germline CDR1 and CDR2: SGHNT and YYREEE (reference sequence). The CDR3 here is CATTARREGGYTF. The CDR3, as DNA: TGTGCCACCACCGCTCGAAGGGAGGGAGGCTACACCTTC.

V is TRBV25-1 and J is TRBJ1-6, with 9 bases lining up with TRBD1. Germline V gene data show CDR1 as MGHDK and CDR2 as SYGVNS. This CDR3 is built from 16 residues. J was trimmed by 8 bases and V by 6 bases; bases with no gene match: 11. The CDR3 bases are TGTGCCAGCAGGAGCGAATTCGGACAGGGGCATTCACCCCTCCACTTT. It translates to CASRSEFGQGHSPLHF. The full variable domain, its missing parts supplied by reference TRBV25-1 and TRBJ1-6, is EADIYQTPRYLVIGTGKKITLECSQTMGHDKMYWYQQDPGMELHLIHYSYGVNSTEKGDLSSESTVSRIRTEHFPLTLESARPSHTSQYLCASRSEFGQGHSPLHFGNGTRLTVT.

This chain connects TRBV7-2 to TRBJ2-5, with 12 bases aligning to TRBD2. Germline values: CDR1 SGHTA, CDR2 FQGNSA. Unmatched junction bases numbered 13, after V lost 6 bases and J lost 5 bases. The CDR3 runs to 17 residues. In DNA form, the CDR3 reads TGTGCCAGCAGTTTAACCCCTAGCGGGGGGGCCGGGGAGACCCAGTACTTC. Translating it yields CASSLTPSGGAGETQYF.

CDR3 region: CASSPTGGANYGYTF. The DNA of the CDR3 is TGTGCCAGCAGTCCCACAGGGGGCGCTAACTATGGCTACACCTTC. The chain couples TRBV27 to TRBJ1-2, with 9 bases identical to TRBD1. Germline lookup yields CDR1 MNHEY and CDR2 SMNVEV (reference sequence). J gave up 0 bases and V 5 bases, and 4 bases lay outside the gene matches. The CDR3 extends over 15 amino acids.

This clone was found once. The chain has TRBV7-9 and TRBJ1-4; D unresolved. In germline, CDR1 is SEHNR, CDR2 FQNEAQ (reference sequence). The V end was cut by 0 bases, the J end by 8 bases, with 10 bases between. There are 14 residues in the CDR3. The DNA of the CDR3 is TGTGCCAGCAGCTTAGCGACTCGTGGCGAAAAACTGTTTTTT. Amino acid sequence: CASSLATRGEKLFF.

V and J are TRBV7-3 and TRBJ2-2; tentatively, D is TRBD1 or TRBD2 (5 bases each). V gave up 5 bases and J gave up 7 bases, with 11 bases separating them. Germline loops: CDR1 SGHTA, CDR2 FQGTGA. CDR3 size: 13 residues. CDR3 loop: CASSEGPNGELFF. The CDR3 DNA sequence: TGTGCCAGCAGCGAGGGGCCAAACGGGGAGCTGTTTTTT.